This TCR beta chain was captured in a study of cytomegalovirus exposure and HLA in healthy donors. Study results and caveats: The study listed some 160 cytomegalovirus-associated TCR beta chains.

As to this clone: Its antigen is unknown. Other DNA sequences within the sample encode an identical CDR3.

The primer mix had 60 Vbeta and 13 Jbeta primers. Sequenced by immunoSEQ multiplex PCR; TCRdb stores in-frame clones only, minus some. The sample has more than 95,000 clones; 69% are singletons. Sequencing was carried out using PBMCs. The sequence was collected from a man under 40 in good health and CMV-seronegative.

CDR3 amino acids: CASGGTGVYSNQPQHF. The CDR3 DNA follows: TGTGCCAGTGGAGGGACAGGGGTATATAGCAATCAGCCCCAGCATTTT. The rearrangement uses TRBV2 and TRBJ1-5; TRBD1 matches 10 bases. After removal of 9 bases from V and 0 bases from J, the junction contained 8 bases not matched to a gene. This CDR3 has 16 amino acids. CDR1 SNHLY and CDR2 FYNNEI come from the germline V gene.